Detailed here is one T cell receptor beta chain. The target antigen is unknown. The sample originates from a study of cytomegalovirus exposure and HLA in healthy donors. The germline V gene encodes CDR1 SGHVS and CDR2 FQNEAQ. Losses at the gene ends were 1 base for V and 0 bases for J; bases not matched to a gene: 11. The CDR3 totals 19 residues. Study-wide results and limits: TCR beta V segments were, for the most part, productive about 87% or about 30% of the time in an earlier analysis.

The PCR had 60 Vbeta and 13 Jbeta primers. Some clones are missing from TCRdb's copy, which holds only in-frame ones; the method was immunoSEQ multiplex PCR. The sample shows about 140,000 clones, under 70% of them seen only once. This chain links TRBV7-8 with TRBJ2-1, with 8 bases matching TRBD1. The sequence was collected from a man aged 25-45 years in good health and CMV-seropositive. The source material was PBMCs. In DNA, the CDR3 is TGTGCCAGCAGCTTAGGGGGACTTGGGGACAGGAGCTCCTACAATGAGCAGTTCTTC. Protein sequence: CASSLGGLGDRSSYNEQFF.